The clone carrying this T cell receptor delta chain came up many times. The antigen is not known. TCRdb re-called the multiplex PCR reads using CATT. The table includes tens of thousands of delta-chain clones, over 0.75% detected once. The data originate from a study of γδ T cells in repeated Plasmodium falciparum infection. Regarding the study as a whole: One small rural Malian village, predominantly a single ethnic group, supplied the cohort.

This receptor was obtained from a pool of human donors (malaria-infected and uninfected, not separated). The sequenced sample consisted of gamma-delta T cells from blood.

This CDR3 is CALGKSVLYRTVVLGYTDKLIF. DNA of the CDR3: TGTGCTCTTGGGAAATCCGTCCTATATCGTACTGTAGTCCTAGGGTACACCGATAAACTCATCTTT. The V gene is TRDV1, the J gene TRDJ1; D possibly corresponds to TRDD2 (5 bases). V was pared by 5 bases and J by 0 bases, with 34 bases between. CDR3 length equals 22 residues. Per germline, CDR1 TSWWSYY and CDR2 QGS.